The next 20 T cell receptor beta chains were all read from a single sample in a study of T cells in severe cutaneous drug reactions. Sequenced patients had Stevens-Johnson syndrome or toxic epidermal necrolysis caused by carbamazepine. Bulk and single-cell libraries used iRepertoire multiplex PCR with TCR subtype-specific primers. For each CDR3 protein, TCRdb gives one entry from its re-call of the multiplex PCR reads, without DNA. Its clone listing holds 1,500 to 2,000 distinct CDR3 sequences. Sequenced: PBMCs. These receptors originate from a human donor with Stevens-Johnson syndrome, a severe cutaneous drug reaction.

By frequency, this clonotype registers medium-sized. The CDR3 reads CASSPPSTGGEVFF. This rearrangement joins TRBV4-1 to TRBJ2-1; TCRdb outputs TRBD1, but without DNA this stays unchecked. CDR3 size: 14 residues. Germline CDR1 reads MGHRA; CDR2 reads YSYEKL.

The chain employs TRBV12-3 or TRBV12-4 and TRBJ2-1; the TRBD1 assignment by TCRdb is unverifiable without DNA. The CDR3 has 16 residues. The CDR3 is CASSITGTYNHNEQFF.

This chain connects TRBV20-1 to TRBJ1-5. The CDR3 sequence is 17 residues long. The germline gives CDR1 DFQATT, CDR2 SNEGSKA (reference sequence). The CDR3: CSARDFLGASFNQPQHF.

By frequency, this clonotype is medium-sized. The chain carries TRBV4-1 and TRBJ2-1. CDR3 size: 14 residues. Germline lookup yields CDR1 MGHRA and CDR2 YSYEKL. The CDR3: CASSQDIFQDEQFF.

This clonotype shows up as hyperexpanded (1% or more) by frequency. V gene TRBV10-2 combines with J gene TRBJ2-5; TCRdb reports TRBD1, a call that lacks DNA to check it against. This CDR3 spans 14 amino acids. CDR1 and CDR2 (germline): WSHSY, SAAADI. The CDR3 protein is CASSEWGIQETQYF.

The genes are TRBV30 and TRBJ2-2; the D gene TCRdb calls, TRBD2, cannot be checked with no DNA. This CDR3 has 16 amino acids. The germline gives CDR1 GTSNPN, CDR2 SVGIG (reference sequence). CDR3 sequence reads: CAWSTYRARSTGELFF.

By frequency, this clonotype is medium-sized. The chain has TRBV7-2 and TRBJ2-1. The CDR3 sequence is 16 residues long. Germline V CDR1 and CDR2: SGHTA, FQGNSA. The CDR3 region is CASSFSRRASYNEQFF.

In terms of frequency, this clonotype is medium-sized. This rearrangement joins TRBV5-1 to TRBJ1-1; TCRdb calls TRBD1, which cannot be checked without DNA. Germline V lookup: CDR1 SGHRS, CDR2 YFSETQ. This CDR3 has 14 residues. Here the CDR3 reads CASRTQARDTEAFF.

The chain joins TRBV5-1 to TRBJ2-3; TCRdb's D gene call, TRBD2, goes unchecked for lack of DNA. In germline, CDR1 is SGHRS, CDR2 YFSETQ. The CDR3 has 18 residues. The CDR3 sequence is CASSDPGLAGGSADTQYF.

This clonotype is called medium-sized based on its frequency. The chain uses TRBV28 and TRBJ1-5; TCRdb designates TRBD1, a call that cannot be tested without DNA. The CDR3 has 13 residues. Germline CDR1 MDHEN, CDR2 SYDVKM. CDR3 region: CASTLGGNQPQHF.

This chain connects TRBV20-1 to TRBJ1-5; the TCRdb D gene call, TRBD1, has no DNA to confirm it. This CDR3 has 16 residues. Germline lookup yields CDR1 DFQATT and CDR2 SNEGSKA (reference sequence). The CDR3 sequence is CSAFKHRQGINQPQHF.

This clonotype is classed as medium-sized (0.01 to 0.1%) by frequency. The chain has TRBV7-9 and TRBJ2-3; checking the TCRdb D call of TRBD1 is not possible without DNA. The CDR3 consists of 13 residues. Germline CDR1 and CDR2: SEHNR and FQNEAQ (reference sequence). The chain's CDR3 is CASSADRADTQYF.

By frequency, this clonotype registers medium-sized. The chain is built from TRBV4-1 and TRBJ2-3; the D call from TCRdb, TRBD1, cannot be confirmed without DNA. The germline V gene has CDR1 MGHRA and CDR2 YSYEKL. The CDR3 runs 15 residues. The CDR3 spells CASSQSPGSTDTQYF.

The chain recombines TRBV2 with TRBJ2-2; TCRdb lists TRBD1, though no DNA is available to test this call. Germline-derived CDR1 and CDR2 are SNHLY and FYNNEI. This CDR3 region has 17 residues. Here the CDR3 reads CASSAGGRDRDAGELFF.

This clonotype shows up as medium-sized (0.01 to 0.1%) by frequency. This chain joins TRBV7-2 and TRBJ1-3; TCRdb indicates TRBD1, and absent DNA this call remains unverified. Germline V lookup: CDR1 SGHTA, CDR2 FQGNSA. The CDR3 is 14 amino acids. The chain's CDR3 is CASSLAGTGNTIYF.

In terms of frequency, this clonotype is medium-sized. The chain has TRBV3-1 and TRBJ2-7; TCRdb gives TRBD1 as the D gene, but with no DNA this cannot be confirmed. CDR1 LGHDT and CDR2 YNNKEL come from the germline V gene (reference sequence). This CDR3 is 14 amino acids long. CDR3 amino acids: CASSLGQGAFEQYF.

The chain employs TRBV20-1 and TRBJ2-5; without DNA, the TCRdb call of TRBD1 cannot be checked. The germline CDR1 and CDR2 sequences are DFQATT and SNEGSKA (reference sequence). The CDR3 has 17 residues. This CDR3 reads CSARASRDIFLGETQYF.

The genes are TRBV20-1 and TRBJ2-1; there is no DNA to check the TCRdb D call of TRBD2. CDR1 DFQATT and CDR2 SNEGSKA come from the germline V gene (reference sequence). The length of the CDR3 is 18 residues. The CDR3 protein is CSARSQTLRLAGGYEQFF.

Judged by frequency, this clonotype is medium-sized. The chain couples TRBV7-6 to TRBJ2-1; the D call of TRBD1 rests on TCRdb alone, since no DNA is present to check it. The CDR3 has 13 amino acids. CDR1 SGHVS and CDR2 FNYEAQ come from the germline V gene. The CDR3 sequence: CASSWTPNSEQFF.

This clonotype is labeled medium-sized based on frequency. The chain is built from TRBV2 and TRBJ1-3. The CDR3 extends over 16 amino acids. The germline CDR1 and CDR2 sequences are SNHLY and FYNNEI. This CDR3 is CASSDPRRLSGNTIYF.